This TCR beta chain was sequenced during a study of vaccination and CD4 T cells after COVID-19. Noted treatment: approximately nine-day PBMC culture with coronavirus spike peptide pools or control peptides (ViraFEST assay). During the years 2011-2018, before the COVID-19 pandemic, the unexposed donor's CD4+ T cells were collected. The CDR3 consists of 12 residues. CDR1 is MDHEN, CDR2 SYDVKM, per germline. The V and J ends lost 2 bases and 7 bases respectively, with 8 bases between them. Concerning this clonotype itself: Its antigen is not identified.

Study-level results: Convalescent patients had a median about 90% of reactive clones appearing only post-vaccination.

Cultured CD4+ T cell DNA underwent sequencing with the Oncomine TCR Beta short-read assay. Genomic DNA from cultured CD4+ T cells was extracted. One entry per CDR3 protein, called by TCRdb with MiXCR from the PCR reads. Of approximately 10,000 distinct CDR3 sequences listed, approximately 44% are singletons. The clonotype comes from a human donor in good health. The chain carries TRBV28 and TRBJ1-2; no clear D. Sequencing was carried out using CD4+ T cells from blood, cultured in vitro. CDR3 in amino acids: CASSLLEAGYTF. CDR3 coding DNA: TGTGCCAGCAGTTTACTGGAGGCTGGCTACACCTTC.